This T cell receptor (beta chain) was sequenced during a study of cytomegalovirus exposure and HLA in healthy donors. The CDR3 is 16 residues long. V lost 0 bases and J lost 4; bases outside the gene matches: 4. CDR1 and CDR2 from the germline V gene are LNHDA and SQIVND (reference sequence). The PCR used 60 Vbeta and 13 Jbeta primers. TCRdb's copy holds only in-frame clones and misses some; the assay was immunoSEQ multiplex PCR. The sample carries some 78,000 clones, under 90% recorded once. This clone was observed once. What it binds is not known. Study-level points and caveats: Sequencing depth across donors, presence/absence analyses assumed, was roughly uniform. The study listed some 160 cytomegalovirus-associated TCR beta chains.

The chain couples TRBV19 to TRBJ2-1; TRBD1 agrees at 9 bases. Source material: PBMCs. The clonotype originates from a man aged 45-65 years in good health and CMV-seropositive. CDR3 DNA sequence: TGTGCCAGTAGTATAGAAGGACAGGGGTGGTACAATGAGCAGTTCTTC. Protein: CASSIEGQGWYNEQFF.